Presented here are 26 T cell receptor beta chains from one specimen sequenced in a study of T cell repertoires in cytomegalovirus infection (dated by TCRdb to between 2018 and 2021). The label giving this sample's treatment or condition can be read as: in vitro stimulation with specific CMV peptide epitopes to enrich CMV-specific T cells. Sequencer: Illumina HiSeq 1500. TCRdb handled the public reads itself, with Q25 trimming in fastp and clone calling in MiXCR, and kept productive beta chains. Identical CDR3 proteins give one entry, which carries the most common genes and DNA. The sample has approximately 110,000 distinct CDR3 sequences on record, roughly 39% of them singletons. Together, the top ten hold about 74% of the sample. Their specific antigens are unknown. Sequenced here: CD8+ T cells from cultured PBMCs, sampled from culture after CMV antigen stimulation. All receptors come from a human donor in good health (CMV status not recorded). Some clones in this sample may be carry-over from other donors' samples.

V is TRBV12-3 or TRBV12-4 and J is TRBJ2-1; D is undetermined. Trimming took off 6 bases at V and 3 bases at J, with 9 bases between the two ends. The CDR3 contains 13 residues. CDR3 sequence (DNA): TGTGCCAGCAGCTCCTTGGGCTACAATGAGCAGTTCTTC. Its translation: CASSSLGYNEQFF.

The chain combines TRBV7-4 with TRBJ2-1; D remains ambiguous. The germline V and J ends were trimmed by 0 bases and 4 bases, with 10 bases remaining between them. CDR1 SGHVT and CDR2 SQSDAQ come from the germline V gene. This CDR3 comprises 15 residues. CDR3 nucleotide sequence: TGTGCCAGCAGCTTAGCCCCGATGCAATACAATGAGCAGTTCTTC. This codes for CASSLAPMQYNEQFF. Looking up the rest from reference TRBV7-4 and TRBJ2-1 gives the full variable domain: GAGVSQSPRYKVAKRGRDVALRCDSISGHVTLYWYRQTLGQGSEVLTYSQSDAQRDKSGRPSGRFSAERPERSVSTLKIQRTEQGDSAVYLCASSLAPMQYNEQFFGPGTRLTVL.

V and J are TRBV19 and TRBJ1-1; unclear D gene. Germline values: CDR1 LNHDA, CDR2 SQIVND (reference sequence). The V end was cut by 3 bases, the J end by 7 bases, with 15 bases between. The CDR3 sequence is 14 residues long. The CDR3 region has the DNA TGTGCCAGTAGTATGGACTTAGGTTCCGGTGAAGCTTTCTTT. This sequence encodes CASSMDLGSGEAFF.

This clonotype was counted only a few times. This chain joins TRBV7-6 and TRBJ2-3, with 9 bases aligning to TRBD2. Germline loops: CDR1 SGHVS, CDR2 FNYEAQ. The CDR3 runs to 18 residues. Unmatched junction bases numbered 9, after V lost 2 bases and J lost 0 bases. The CDR3 DNA sequence: TGTGCCAGCAGCTTAAAACCGGGACTAGCAAAAAGCACAGATACGCAGTATTTT. Protein: CASSLKPGLAKSTDTQYF.

CDR3 DNA sequence: TGTGCCAGCAGCATGGACAGGGTTGATCAGCCCCAGCATTTT. Translating it yields CASSMDRVDQPQHF. The chain employs TRBV7-2 and TRBJ1-5; 8 bases are shared with TRBD1. The CDR3 contains 14 residues. J was trimmed by 5 bases and V by 5 bases; bases with no gene match: 5. Germline CDR1 SGHTA, CDR2 FQGNSA. The whole variable domain, remainder taken from reference TRBV7-2 and TRBJ1-5, is GAGVSQSPSNKVTEKGKDVELRCDPISGHTALYWYRQSLGQGLEFLIYFQGNSAPDKSGLPSDRFSAERTGGSVSTLTIQRTQQEDSAVYLCASSMDRVDQPQHFGDGTRLSIL.

The genes are TRBV27 and TRBJ2-7, with 10 bases lining up with TRBD2. The CDR3 has 17 residues. The germline gives CDR1 MNHEY, CDR2 SMNVEV (reference sequence). The ends lost 4 bases at V and 4 bases at J; junction bases unmatched: 13. The CDR3 nucleotides read TGTGCCAGCAGTTCCCCCCTTCAAGCGGGGGGGTTGTACGAGCAGTACTTC. Its translation is CASSSPLQAGGLYEQYF.

The rearrangement uses TRBV28 and TRBJ2-5; perhaps D is TRBD1 or TRBD2 (5 bases each). Germline CDR1 is MDHEN and CDR2 is SYDVKM. CDR3 length: 13 residues. V shed 3 bases and J shed 5 bases, with 10 bases lying between them. The CDR3 is CASSFEGPETQYF. The CDR3 nucleotides are TGTGCCAGCAGTTTTGAGGGGCCGGAGACCCAGTACTTC.

The CDR3 DNA is TGTGCCAGCAGTTACATTGCCACAGGGGAGAACGGCTACACCTTC. It is translated as CASSYIATGENGYTF. The chain joins TRBV6-6 to TRBJ1-2, with 7 bases lining up with TRBD1. From germline, CDR1 is MNHNY and CDR2 SVGAGI (reference sequence). After removal of 2 bases from V and 8 bases from J, the junction contained 11 bases not matched to a gene. The CDR3 contains 15 residues.

This chain links TRBV28 with TRBJ2-7; D call uncertain. The CDR3 loop spans 15 amino acids. With 4 bases removed from V and 2 bases from J, the gap between germline ends came to 15 bases. From germline, CDR1 is MDHEN and CDR2 SYDVKM. Here the CDR3 reads CASSSHRRSTYEQYF. Written as DNA, the CDR3 is TGTGCCAGCAGTTCCCACCGCAGGTCCACCTACGAGCAGTACTTC.

The V gene is TRBV7-2, the J gene TRBJ1-6; D unresolved. Trimming removed 4 bases at V and 10 bases at J, with 11 bases between. The CDR3 consists of 13 residues. Germline CDR1 is SGHTA and CDR2 is FQGNSA. CDR3 coding DNA: TGTGCCAGCAGCTCTGTGGGTGAATCACCCCTCCACTTT. This gives the protein CASSSVGESPLHF.

In the case of this clonotype: A read error may produce the germline difference seen at one junction end. The chain has TRBV4-1 and TRBJ2-1; possibly TRBD1 or TRBD2 for D (6 bases each). From germline, CDR1 is MGHRA and CDR2 YSYEKL. The CDR3 extends over 18 amino acids. The CDR3 nucleotides read TGCGCCAGCAGCCCTCCCACCTCTCCGGGGGCCTCCGACAATGAGCAGTTCTTC. Translated, it gives CASSPPTSPGASDNEQFF.

This clonotype showed up just a few times. The rearrangement links TRBV28 to TRBJ2-7; 7 bases map to TRBD2. After removal of 8 bases from V and 4 bases from J, the junction contained 14 bases not matched to a gene. Germline V gene lookup returns CDR1 MDHEN and CDR2 SYDVKM. This CDR3 comprises 15 residues. CDR3 DNA sequence: TGTGCCAGCGCTTCCCTGGGGGGGATGGGTTACGAGCAGTACTTC. Its protein product is CASASLGGMGYEQYF.

The chain uses TRBV6-1 and TRBJ2-1; D possibly matches TRBD1 or TRBD2 (6 bases each). From germline, CDR1 is MNHNS and CDR2 SASEGT. Trimming pared 4 bases from V and 2 bases from J, leaving 9 bases between. The CDR3 runs to 14 residues. The CDR3 region has the DNA TGTGCCAGCAGTGTGGGGGGCCCCTACAATGAGCAGTTCTTC. As protein: CASSVGGPYNEQFF.

The rearrangement uses TRBV7-9 and TRBJ1-2; no definite D call. The germline V and J ends were trimmed by 1 base and 1 base, with 10 bases remaining between them. This CDR3 comprises 15 residues. The germline gives CDR1 SEHNR, CDR2 FQNEAQ (reference sequence). The chain's CDR3 is CASSLGPQNNYGYTF. CDR3 bases: TGTGCCAGCAGCTTAGGACCCCAAAATAACTATGGCTACACCTTC.

This clonotype was seen only a few times. V usage is TRBV7-2 and J usage is TRBJ2-7; D unresolved. V was cut by 3 bases and J by 2 bases, with 8 bases left in between. The germline V gene has CDR1 SGHTA and CDR2 FQGNSA. This CDR3 is 13 amino acids long. The CDR3 nucleotides are TGTGCCAGCAGCTTCAGGAAGCCCTACGAGCAGTACTTC. Translated, it gives CASSFRKPYEQYF.

This clonotype came up a few times. The J gene is TRBJ2-7, the V gene TRBV19; 8 bases fit TRBD1. The CDR3 has 14 amino acids. CDR1 is LNHDA, CDR2 SQIVND, per germline (reference sequence). Trimming at V came to 5 bases and at J to 3 bases, leaving 6 bases not matched to a gene. Written as DNA, the CDR3 is TGTGCCAGTAGTTTTGCAGGGGGCAGCTACGAGCAGTACTTC. Its translation is CASSFAGGSYEQYF.

In this sample, this clonotype turned up a few times. V usage is TRBV9 and J usage is TRBJ2-7; TRBD1 matches 7 bases. The CDR3 is made up of 14 amino acids. Germline trimming cut 3 bases from V and 7 bases from J; bases unmatched to any gene: 10. CDR1 and CDR2 (germline): SGDLS, YYNGEE. For the CDR3, the DNA is TGTGCCAGCAGCGCGACAGGGCTAACGGTGGAGCAGTACTTC. Translation gives CASSATGLTVEQYF.

The rearrangement uses TRBV20-1 and TRBJ2-5; 8 bases are shared with TRBD2. The V and J ends lost 4 bases and 5 bases, in that order; junction bases with no gene match: 6. This CDR3 spans 13 amino acids. Germline lookup yields CDR1 DFQATT and CDR2 SNEGSKA (reference sequence). The CDR3 DNA reads as TGCAGTGCTAAGAGCGGGGGCTCGGAGACCCAGTACTTC. It is translated as CSAKSGGSETQYF.

The chain is built from TRBV29-1 and TRBJ2-5; D uncertain. V was shortened by 6 bases and J by 5 bases, with 10 bases between the two germline ends. The CDR3 is 11 residues long. Germline values: CDR1 SQVTM, CDR2 ANQGSEA. CDR3 loop: CSVLSHETQYF. CDR3 sequence (DNA): TGCAGCGTCCTGAGCCATGAGACCCAGTACTTC.

This chain uses TRBV4-1 with TRBJ2-1; 7 nucleotides agree with TRBD2. V dropped 1 base and J dropped 8; count of bases not matched to a gene: 5. The germline V gene has CDR1 MGHRA and CDR2 YSYEKL. The CDR3 has 14 residues. This chain's CDR3 is CASSQGGLNDEQFF. Written as DNA, the CDR3 is TGCGCCAGCAGCCAAGGGGGACTAAACGATGAGCAGTTCTTC.

The chain has TRBV24-1 and TRBJ2-1, with D possibly being TRBD1 (5 bases). Looked up from germline, CDR1 is KGHDR and CDR2 is SFDVKD. The CDR3 spans 13 residues. Trimming took 5 bases from V and 5 from J, leaving 9 bases between them. CDR3 DNA sequence: TGTGCCACCAGTGTTGGGGCCAACAATGAGCAGTTCTTC. It translates to CATSVGANNEQFF.

This clonotype came up a few times. V is TRBV6-2 or TRBV6-3 and J is TRBJ2-7, with 7 bases lining up with TRBD1. The CDR3 covers 14 residues. V was clipped by 8 bases and J by 3 bases; unmatched bases: 10. CDR1 MNHEY and CDR2 SVGEGT come from the germline V gene. CDR3 sequence: CASGRDRRDYEQYF. CDR3 DNA: TGTGCCAGCGGCCGGGACAGACGAGACTACGAGCAGTACTTC.

This clonotype was observed a few times. CDR3 nucleotide sequence: TGTGCCAGCAGCTTAACTTCAGGCGGTGGCGATACGCAGTATTTT. Encoded protein: CASSLTSGGGDTQYF. This chain links TRBV7-3 with TRBJ2-3; D call uncertain. The germline V gene has CDR1 SGHTA and CDR2 FQGTGA. V was cut by 0 bases and J by 6 bases, with 13 bases left in between. The CDR3 runs to 15 residues.

In its sample, this clonotype was seen a few times. The chain recombines TRBV11-1 with TRBJ2-5; D possibly uses TRBD1 or TRBD2 (6 bases each). The length of the CDR3 is 17 residues. Trimming cost V 3 bases and J 5 bases, with 22 bases left between them. Germline V gene lookup returns CDR1 SGHAT and CDR2 FQDESV (reference sequence). DNA for the CDR3: TGTGCCAGCAGCTTCCCCCCTGTGGGGGGCCTCCGCGAGACCCAGTACTTC. This codes for CASSFPPVGGLRETQYF.

This chain connects TRBV27 to TRBJ2-1, with a tentative D call TRBD1 (5 bases). This CDR3 has 15 amino acids. CDR1 and CDR2 (germline): MNHEY, SMNVEV (reference sequence). The V and J ends lost 5 bases and 4 bases respectively, with 15 bases between them. CDR3 residues: CASSLLVGQYNEQFF. As DNA, the CDR3 is TGTGCCAGCAGTCTCCTAGTGGGGCAATACAATGAGCAGTTCTTC.

In this sample, this clonotype turned up many times. CDR3 nucleotides: TGTGCCAGCAGTGGGTCAGGGGCCGAGCAGTACTTC. It codes for CASSGSGAEQYF. V is TRBV2 and J is TRBJ2-7, with a weak D call TRBD1 (6 bases). Germline-derived CDR1 and CDR2 are SNHLY and FYNNEI. V was pared by 4 bases and J by 6 bases, with 10 bases between. This CDR3 has 12 residues.